This TCR beta chain derives from a study of T cells expressing NK-cell markers. Study-level points and caveats: Dominant NKG2C+ clonotypes were found to form roughly 1.0-7.5% of CD8+ T cells in over 5 donors.

On this clonotype: Its specificity is not known.

The CDR3 contains 15 residues. Germline loops: CDR1 SGDLS, CDR2 YYNGEE. Template switching by 5'RACE with UMIs generated the TCR beta cDNA. TCRdb reworked the 5' RACE reads into one entry per CDR3 protein, no DNA. This table holds 120,000 to 150,000 distinct CDR3 sequences. This chain links TRBV9 with TRBJ2-1; TCRdb indicates TRBD1, and absent DNA this call remains unverified. Material: blood T cells: a sorted CD56 or NKG2C T cell subset, CD4+ or CD8+ T cells, or bulk PBMC T cells (not recorded which). The receptor was derived from a man between 18 and 35 years old in good health. The CDR3 is CASSVGQGFYNEQFF.